The entry that follows covers one T cell receptor (beta chain) sequence. No antigen is known for it. CDR1 and CDR2 from the germline V gene are MNHEY and SMNVEV (reference sequence). This CDR3 is 17 amino acids long. The germline V and J ends were trimmed by 8 bases and 2 bases, with 25 bases remaining between them. These data originate in a study of shared clonotypes between healthy human individuals. Findings of the study overall: It was only blood that was sampled, and tissue repertoires likely differ.

Libraries were prepared by immunoSEQ multiplex PCR; TCRdb keeps only in-frame clonotypes and omits some of them. Among fewer than 2.5 million clones listed, under 95% were seen once. The sample comprised naive CD4+ T cells from PBMCs. The sample's subset: CD45RA+ positively selected. This sequence originates from a man younger than 35 in good health. Some clones in this sample may be carry-over from other donors' samples. The rearrangement joins TRBV27 to TRBJ2-7; D is undetermined. The CDR3 region has the DNA TGTGCCAGCGACCGGCCCCGATCGCGCCTCGGCCCCTACGAGCAGTACTTC. This codes for CASDRPRSRLGPYEQYF.